This T cell receptor beta chain was recovered during a study of beta chain features in type 1 diabetes. CD4+ naive, central memory, regulatory and stem cell-like memory cells were sorted via CD45RO/CCR7/CD25/CD127/CD95/CD27. The study reverse transcribed the entire isolated RNA, so it sequenced expressed TCRB transcripts. Here immunoSEQ multiplex PCR was the method, and the copy in TCRdb shows in-frame clones only, minus some. The repertoire holds roughly 290,000 clones, with 15% as singletons. Overall study results and limits: In the patient group, naive, central memory and Treg TCRB repertoires seemed more alike than in the healthy donor group. Fewer insertions but more deletions were seen at VDJ junctions in type 1 diabetes patients. HLA effects on TCRB rearrangement stayed unresolved here. Type 1 diabetes patients had moderately but significantly shorter TCRB CDR3s in all four CD4+ subsets.

This clone was observed a single time. Its target is not known. The CDR3 is 11 residues long. The V gene's germline CDR1 is MDHEN and CDR2 SYDVKM. With 5 bases removed from V and 4 bases from J, the gap between germline ends came to 3 bases. This sequence originates from a man aged 18 to 29 with type 1 diabetes. What was sequenced was naive CD4+ T cells from blood. The chain links TRBV28 to TRBJ1-5; D not resolved. The CDR3 DNA reads TGTGCCAGCAGTATAAATCAGCCCCAGCATTTT. It codes for CASSINQPQHF.